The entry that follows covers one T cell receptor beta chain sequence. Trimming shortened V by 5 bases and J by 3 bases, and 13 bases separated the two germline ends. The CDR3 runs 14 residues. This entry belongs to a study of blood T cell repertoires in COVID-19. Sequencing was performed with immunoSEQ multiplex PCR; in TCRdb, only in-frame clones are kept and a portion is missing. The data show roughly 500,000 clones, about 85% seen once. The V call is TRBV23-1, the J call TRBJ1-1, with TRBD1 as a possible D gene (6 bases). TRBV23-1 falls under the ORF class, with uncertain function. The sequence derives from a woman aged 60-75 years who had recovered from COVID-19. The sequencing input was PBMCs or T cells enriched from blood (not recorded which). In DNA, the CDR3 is TGCGCCAGCAGTATGGACAGTGTATACACTGAAGCTTTCTTT. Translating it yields CASSMDSVYTEAFF.